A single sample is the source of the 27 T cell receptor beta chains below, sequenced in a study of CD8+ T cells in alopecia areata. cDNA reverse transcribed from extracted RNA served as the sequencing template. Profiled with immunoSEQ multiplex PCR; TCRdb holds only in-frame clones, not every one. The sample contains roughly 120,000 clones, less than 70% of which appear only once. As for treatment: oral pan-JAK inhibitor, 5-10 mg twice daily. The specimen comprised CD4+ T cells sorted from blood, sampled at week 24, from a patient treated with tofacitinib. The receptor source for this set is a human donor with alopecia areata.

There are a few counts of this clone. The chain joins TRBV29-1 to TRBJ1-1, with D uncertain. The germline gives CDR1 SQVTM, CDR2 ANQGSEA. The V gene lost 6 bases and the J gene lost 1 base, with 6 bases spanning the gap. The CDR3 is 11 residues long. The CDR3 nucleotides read TGCAGCGTATACACGAACACTGAAGCTTTCTTT. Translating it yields CSVYTNTEAFF.

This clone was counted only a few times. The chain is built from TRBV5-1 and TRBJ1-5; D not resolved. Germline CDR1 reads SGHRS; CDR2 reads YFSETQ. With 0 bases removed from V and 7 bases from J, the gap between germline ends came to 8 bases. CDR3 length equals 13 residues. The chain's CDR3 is CASSLVPEQPQHF. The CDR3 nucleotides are TGCGCCAGCAGCTTGGTCCCGGAACAGCCCCAGCATTTT.

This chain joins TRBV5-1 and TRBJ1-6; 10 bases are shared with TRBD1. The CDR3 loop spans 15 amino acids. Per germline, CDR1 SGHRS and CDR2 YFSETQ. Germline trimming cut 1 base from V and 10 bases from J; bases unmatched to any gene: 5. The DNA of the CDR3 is TGCGCCAGCAGCTTGTCGGGACAGGGGACCTCACCCCTCCACTTT. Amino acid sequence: CASSLSGQGTSPLHF.

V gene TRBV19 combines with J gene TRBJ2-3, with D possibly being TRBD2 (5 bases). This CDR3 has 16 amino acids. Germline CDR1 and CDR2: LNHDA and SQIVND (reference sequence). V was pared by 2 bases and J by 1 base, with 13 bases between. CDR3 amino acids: CASSIRGGLGTDTQYF. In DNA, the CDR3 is TGTGCCAGTAGTATAAGAGGAGGTCTAGGCACAGATACGCAGTATTTT.

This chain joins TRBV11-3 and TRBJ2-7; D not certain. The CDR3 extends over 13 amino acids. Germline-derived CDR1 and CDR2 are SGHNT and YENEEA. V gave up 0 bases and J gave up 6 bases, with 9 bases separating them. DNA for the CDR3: TGTGCCAGCAGCTTAGACCGCGTGGGCGAGCAGTACTTC. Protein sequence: CASSLDRVGEQYF.

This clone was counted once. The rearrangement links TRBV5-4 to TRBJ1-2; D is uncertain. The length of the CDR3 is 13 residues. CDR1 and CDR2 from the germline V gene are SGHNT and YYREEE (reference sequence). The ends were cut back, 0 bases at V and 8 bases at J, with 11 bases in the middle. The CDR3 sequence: CASSLEGNWGYTF. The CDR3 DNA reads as TGTGCCAGCAGCTTGGAAGGGAATTGGGGCTACACCTTC.

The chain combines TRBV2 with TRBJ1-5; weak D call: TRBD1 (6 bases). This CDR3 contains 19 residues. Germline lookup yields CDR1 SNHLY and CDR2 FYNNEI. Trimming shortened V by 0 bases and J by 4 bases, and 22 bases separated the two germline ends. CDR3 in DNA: TGTGCCAGCAGTGAAGCCTCTTTTCTAGCAGGGGTCAAGAATCAGCCCCAGCATTTT. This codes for CASSEASFLAGVKNQPQHF.

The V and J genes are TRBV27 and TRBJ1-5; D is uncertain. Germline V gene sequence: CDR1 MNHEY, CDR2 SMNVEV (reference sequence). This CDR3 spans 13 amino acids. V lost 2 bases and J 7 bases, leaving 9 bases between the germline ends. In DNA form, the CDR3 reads TGTGCCAGCAGTTTAGCAGGTAAACAGCCCCAGCATTTT. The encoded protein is CASSLAGKQPQHF.

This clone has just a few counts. As DNA, the CDR3 is TGTGCCAGCGGACAGGGTGAAGCTTTCTTT. It encodes CASGQGEAFF. The V gene is TRBV2, the J gene TRBJ1-1; 8 bases line up with TRBD1. The CDR3 loop spans 10 amino acids. Trimming at V came to 8 bases and at J to 7 bases, leaving 0 bases not matched to a gene. The germline V gene encodes CDR1 SNHLY and CDR2 FYNNEI. Together with reference TRBV2 and TRBJ1-1, the CDR3 gives the full variable domain: EPEVTQTPSHQVTQMGQEVILRCVPISNHLYFYWYRQILGQKVEFLVSFYNNEISEKSEIFDDQFSVERPDGSNFTLKIRSTKLEDSAMYFCASGQGEAFFGQGTRLTVV.

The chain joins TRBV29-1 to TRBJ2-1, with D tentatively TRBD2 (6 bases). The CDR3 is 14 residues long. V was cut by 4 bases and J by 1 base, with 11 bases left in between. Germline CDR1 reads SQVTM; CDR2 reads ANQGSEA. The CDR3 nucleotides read TGCAGCGTTGGGAGGGAGATATCCTACAATGAGCAGTTCTTC. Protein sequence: CSVGREISYNEQFF.

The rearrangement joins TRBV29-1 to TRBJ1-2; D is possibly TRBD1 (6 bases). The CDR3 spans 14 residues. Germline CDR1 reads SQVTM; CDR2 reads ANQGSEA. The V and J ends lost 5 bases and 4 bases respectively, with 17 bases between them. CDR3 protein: CSVLDSLGAYGYTF. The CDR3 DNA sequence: TGCAGCGTTTTGGACAGCCTGGGGGCCTATGGCTACACCTTC.

CDR3 DNA sequence: TGTGCCAGCAGTGCTGATGGTACAGGGATAGCCTACACCTTC. Protein sequence: CASSADGTGIAYTF. The chain has TRBV2 and TRBJ1-2, with a tentative D call TRBD1 (6 bases). V shed 4 bases and J shed 10 bases, with 19 bases lying between them. Germline loops: CDR1 SNHLY, CDR2 FYNNEI. CDR3 length: 14 residues.

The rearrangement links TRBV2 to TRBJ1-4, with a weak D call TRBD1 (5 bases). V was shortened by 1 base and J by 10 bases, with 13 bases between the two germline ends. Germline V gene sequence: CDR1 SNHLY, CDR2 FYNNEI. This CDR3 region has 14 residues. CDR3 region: CASSEGQGITKLFF. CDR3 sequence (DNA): TGTGCCAGCAGTGAAGGCCAGGGTATCACAAAACTGTTTTTT.

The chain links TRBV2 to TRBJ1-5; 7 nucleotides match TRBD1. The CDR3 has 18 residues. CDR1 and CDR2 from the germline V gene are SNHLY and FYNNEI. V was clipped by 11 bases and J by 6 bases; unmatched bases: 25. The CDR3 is CAQRSRGLKSIYSQPQHF. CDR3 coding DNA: TGTGCCCAAAGGTCTAGGGGGCTAAAAAGTATCTATAGTCAGCCCCAGCATTTT.

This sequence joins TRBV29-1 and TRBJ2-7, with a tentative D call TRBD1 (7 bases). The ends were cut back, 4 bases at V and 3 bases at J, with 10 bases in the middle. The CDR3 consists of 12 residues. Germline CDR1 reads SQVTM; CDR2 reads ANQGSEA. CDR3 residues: CSVAGGLYEQYF. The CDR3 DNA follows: TGCAGCGTTGCAGGGGGGCTCTACGAGCAGTACTTC.

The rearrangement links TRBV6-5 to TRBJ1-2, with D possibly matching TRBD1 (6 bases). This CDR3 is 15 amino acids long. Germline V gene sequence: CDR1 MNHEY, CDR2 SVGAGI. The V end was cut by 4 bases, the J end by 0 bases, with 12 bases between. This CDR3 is CASSSPRGANYGYTF. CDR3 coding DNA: TGTGCCAGCAGTTCCCCCAGGGGAGCTAACTATGGCTACACCTTC.

The CDR3 sequence: CASSWVRGDEQYF. CDR3 DNA: TGTGCCAGCAGTTGGGTCAGGGGAGACGAGCAGTACTTC. The chain is built from TRBV6-6 and TRBJ2-7; D is possibly TRBD1 (6 bases). Germline-derived CDR1 and CDR2 are MNHNY and SVGAGI (reference sequence). The germline V and J ends were trimmed by 4 bases and 5 bases, with 12 bases remaining between them. This CDR3 contains 13 residues.

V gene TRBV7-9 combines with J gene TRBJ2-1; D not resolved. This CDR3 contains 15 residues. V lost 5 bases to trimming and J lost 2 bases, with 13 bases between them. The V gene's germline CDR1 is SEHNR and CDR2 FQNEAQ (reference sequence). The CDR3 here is CASSQSTETYNEQFF. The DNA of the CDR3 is TGTGCCAGCAGCCAATCAACCGAGACCTACAATGAGCAGTTCTTC.

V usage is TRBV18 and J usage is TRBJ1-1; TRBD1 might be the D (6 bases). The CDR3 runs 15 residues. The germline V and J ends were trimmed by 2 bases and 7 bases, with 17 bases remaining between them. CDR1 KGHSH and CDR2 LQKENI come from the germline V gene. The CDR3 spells CASSPTQGKQNEAFF. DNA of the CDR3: TGTGCCAGCTCACCAACCCAGGGGAAGCAGAATGAAGCTTTCTTT.

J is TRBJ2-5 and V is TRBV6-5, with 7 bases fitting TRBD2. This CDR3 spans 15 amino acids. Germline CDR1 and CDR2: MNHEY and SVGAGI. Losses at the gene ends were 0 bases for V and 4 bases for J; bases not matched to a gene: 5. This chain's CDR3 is CASSYSRLAGETQYF. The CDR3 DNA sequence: TGTGCCAGCAGTTACTCCCGACTAGCTGGAGAGACCCAGTACTTC.

The DNA of the CDR3 is TGCGCCAGCGCCCCTCAGGGATACTACGAGCAGTACTTC. It translates to CASAPQGYYEQYF. This chain connects TRBV5-1 to TRBJ2-7, with D perhaps TRBD1 (5 bases). Trimming removed 7 bases at V and 3 bases at J, with 14 bases between. The CDR3 consists of 13 residues. Germline V CDR1 and CDR2: SGHRS, YFSETQ.

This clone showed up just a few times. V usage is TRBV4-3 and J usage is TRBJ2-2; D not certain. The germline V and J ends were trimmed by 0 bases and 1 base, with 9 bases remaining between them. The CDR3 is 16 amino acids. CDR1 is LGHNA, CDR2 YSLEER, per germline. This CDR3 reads CASSQEPGGNTGELFF. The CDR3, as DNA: TGCGCCAGCAGCCAAGAGCCAGGCGGGAACACCGGGGAGCTGTTTTTT.

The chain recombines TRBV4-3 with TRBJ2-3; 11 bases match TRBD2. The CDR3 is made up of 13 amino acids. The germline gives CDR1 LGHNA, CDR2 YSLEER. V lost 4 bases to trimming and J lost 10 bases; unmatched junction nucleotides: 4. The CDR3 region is CASSRSTSGAQYF. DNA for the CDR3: TGCGCCAGCAGCCGCTCGACTAGCGGGGCGCAGTATTTT.

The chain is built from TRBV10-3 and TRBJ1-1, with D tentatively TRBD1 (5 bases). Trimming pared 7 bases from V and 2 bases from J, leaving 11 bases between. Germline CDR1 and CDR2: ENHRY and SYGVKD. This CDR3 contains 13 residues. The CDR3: CAINEGKNTEAFF. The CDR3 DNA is TGTGCCATCAACGAGGGGAAAAACACTGAAGCTTTCTTT.

In nucleotides, the CDR3 is TGCAGCGTTGCGGACAGCGGTGAAGCTTTCTTT. Protein product: CSVADSGEAFF. This chain joins TRBV29-1 and TRBJ1-1, with a possible D match to TRBD1 (6 bases). Germline V gives CDR1 SQVTM, CDR2 ANQGSEA. The V end was cut by 4 bases, the J end by 7 bases, with 10 bases between. This CDR3 spans 11 amino acids.

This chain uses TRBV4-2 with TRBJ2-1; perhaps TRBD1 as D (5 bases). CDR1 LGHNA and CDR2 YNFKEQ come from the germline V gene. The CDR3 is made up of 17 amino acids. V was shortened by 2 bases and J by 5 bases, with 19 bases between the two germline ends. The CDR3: CASSQPPPWGADNEQFF. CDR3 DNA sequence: TGTGCCAGCAGCCAACCGCCTCCCTGGGGCGCCGACAATGAGCAGTTCTTC.

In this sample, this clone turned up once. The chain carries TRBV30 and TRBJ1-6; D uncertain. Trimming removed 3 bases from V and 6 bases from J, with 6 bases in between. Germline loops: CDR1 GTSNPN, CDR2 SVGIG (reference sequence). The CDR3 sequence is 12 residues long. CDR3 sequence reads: CAWRLGNSPLHF. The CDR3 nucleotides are TGTGCCTGGAGATTGGGTAATTCACCCCTCCACTTT.